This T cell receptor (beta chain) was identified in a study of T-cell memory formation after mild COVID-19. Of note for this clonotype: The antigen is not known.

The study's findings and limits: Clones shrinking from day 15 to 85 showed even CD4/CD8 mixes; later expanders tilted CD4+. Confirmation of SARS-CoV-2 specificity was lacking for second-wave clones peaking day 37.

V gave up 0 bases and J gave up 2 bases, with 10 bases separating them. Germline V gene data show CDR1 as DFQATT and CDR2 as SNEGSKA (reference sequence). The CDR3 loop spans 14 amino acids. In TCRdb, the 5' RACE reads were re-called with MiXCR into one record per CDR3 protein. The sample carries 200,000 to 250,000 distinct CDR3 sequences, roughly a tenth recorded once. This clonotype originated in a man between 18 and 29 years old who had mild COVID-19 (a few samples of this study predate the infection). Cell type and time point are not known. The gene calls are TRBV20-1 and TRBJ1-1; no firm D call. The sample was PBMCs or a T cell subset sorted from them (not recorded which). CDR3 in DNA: TGCAGTGCTAGAGAACACAGCACCAACACTGAAGCTTTCTTT. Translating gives CSAREHSTNTEAFF.